Following are 3 T cell receptor beta chains from one sample sequenced in a study of T-cell memory formation after mild COVID-19. TCRdb passed the 5' RACE reads through MiXCR, listing each CDR3 protein once. The sample has a few hundred thousand distinct CDR3 sequences, around 27% seen once. The sample consisted of PBMCs or a T cell subset sorted from them (not recorded which). Receptors were obtained from an adult woman who had mild COVID-19 (a few samples of this study predate the infection). Cell type and time point are not known.

This clonotype was seen a few times. This chain links TRBV12-3 or TRBV12-4 with TRBJ2-3; TRBD2 agrees at 13 bases. The CDR3 has 15 residues. V lost 6 bases to trimming and J lost 1 base; unmatched junction nucleotides: 1. The CDR3 sequence is CASRTSGGRTDTQYF. CDR3 coding DNA: TGTGCCAGCAGGACTAGCGGGGGGCGCACAGATACGCAGTATTTT.

A few counts support this clonotype. V is TRBV23-1 and J is TRBJ2-3; 11 bases match TRBD2. TRBV23-1 is flagged as an ORF with uncertain function. This CDR3 contains 20 residues. V was clipped by 1 base and J by 3 bases; unmatched bases: 15. The CDR3 loop reads CASSQWRLAGGGGETDTQYF. As DNA, the CDR3 is TGCGCCAGCAGTCAATGGAGGCTAGCGGGAGGTGGAGGGGAGACAGATACGCAGTATTTT.

This chain uses TRBV19 with TRBJ1-2, with D maybe TRBD1 (6 bases). CDR3 length equals 14 residues. The ends were cut back, 7 bases at V and 3 bases at J, with 15 bases in the middle. Per germline, CDR1 LNHDA and CDR2 SQIVND (reference sequence). This chain's CDR3 is CASTLTGVDYGYTF. For the CDR3, the DNA is TGTGCCAGTACCCTGACAGGAGTGGACTATGGCTACACCTTC.